The clone carrying this T cell receptor (beta chain) showed up many times. TCRdb itself ran the reads through MiXCR, one entry per CDR3 protein. The data show about 190,000 distinct CDR3 sequences, roughly 30% seen once. These data are taken from a study of T cell repertoires in cytomegalovirus infection. This CDR3 is 15 amino acids long. Germline trimming cut 4 bases from V and 7 bases from J; bases unmatched to any gene: 9. The V gene's germline CDR1 is SGHVS and CDR2 FQNEAQ. This sequence originates from a human donor in good health (CMV status not recorded). Some clones in this sample may be carry-over from other donors' samples. The sequenced sample was PBMCs. J is TRBJ2-3 and V is TRBV7-8, with 9 nucleotides matching TRBD2. Here the CDR3 reads CASSSSSGGTHTQYF. CDR3 in DNA: TGTGCCAGCAGCTCCAGCAGCGGGGGGACCCATACGCAGTATTTT.